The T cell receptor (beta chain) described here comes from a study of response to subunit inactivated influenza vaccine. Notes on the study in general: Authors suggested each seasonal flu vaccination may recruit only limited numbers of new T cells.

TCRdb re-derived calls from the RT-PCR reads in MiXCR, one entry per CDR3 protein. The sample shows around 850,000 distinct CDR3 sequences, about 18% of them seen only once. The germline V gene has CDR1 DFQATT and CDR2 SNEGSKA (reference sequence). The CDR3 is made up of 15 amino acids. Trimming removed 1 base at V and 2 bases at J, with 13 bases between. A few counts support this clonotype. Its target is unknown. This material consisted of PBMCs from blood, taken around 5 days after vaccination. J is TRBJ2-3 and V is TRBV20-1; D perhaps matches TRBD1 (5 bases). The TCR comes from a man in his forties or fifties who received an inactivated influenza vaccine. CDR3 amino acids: CSARVRAASTDTQYF. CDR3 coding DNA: TGCAGTGCTAGAGTCAGGGCGGCGTCCACAGATACGCAGTATTTT.